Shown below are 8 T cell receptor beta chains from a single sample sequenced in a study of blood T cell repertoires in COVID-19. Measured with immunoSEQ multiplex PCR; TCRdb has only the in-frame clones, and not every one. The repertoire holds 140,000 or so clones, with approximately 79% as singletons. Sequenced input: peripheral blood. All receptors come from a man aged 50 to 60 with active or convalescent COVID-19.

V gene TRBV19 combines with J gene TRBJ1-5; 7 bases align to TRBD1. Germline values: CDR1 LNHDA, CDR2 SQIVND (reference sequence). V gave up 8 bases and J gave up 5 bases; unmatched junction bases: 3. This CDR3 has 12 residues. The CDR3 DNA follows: TGTGCCAGTCGTGACAGGGATCAGCCCCAGCATTTT. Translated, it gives CASRDRDQPQHF.

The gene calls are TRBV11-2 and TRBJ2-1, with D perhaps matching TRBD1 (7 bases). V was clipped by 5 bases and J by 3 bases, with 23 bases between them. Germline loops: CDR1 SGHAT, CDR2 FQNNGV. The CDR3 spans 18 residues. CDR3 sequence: CASSPRRDSSNNYNEQFF. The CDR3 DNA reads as TGTGCCAGCAGCCCAAGGAGGGACAGCTCTAATAACTACAATGAGCAGTTCTTC.

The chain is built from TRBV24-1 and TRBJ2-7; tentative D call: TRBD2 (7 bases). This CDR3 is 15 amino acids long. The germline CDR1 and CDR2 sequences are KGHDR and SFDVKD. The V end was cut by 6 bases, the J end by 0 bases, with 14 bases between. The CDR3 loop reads CATSLSGGASYEQYF. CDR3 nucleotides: TGTGCCACCAGTCTGTCTGGGGGGGCCTCCTACGAGCAGTACTTC.

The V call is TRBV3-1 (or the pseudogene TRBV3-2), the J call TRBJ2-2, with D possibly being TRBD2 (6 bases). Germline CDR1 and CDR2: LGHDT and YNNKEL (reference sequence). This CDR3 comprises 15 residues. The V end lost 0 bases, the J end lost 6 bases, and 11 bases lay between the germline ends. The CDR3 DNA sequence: TGTGCCAGCAGCCAAGAGAGGGACTCAGCCGGGGAGCTGTTTTTT. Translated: CASSQERDSAGELFF.

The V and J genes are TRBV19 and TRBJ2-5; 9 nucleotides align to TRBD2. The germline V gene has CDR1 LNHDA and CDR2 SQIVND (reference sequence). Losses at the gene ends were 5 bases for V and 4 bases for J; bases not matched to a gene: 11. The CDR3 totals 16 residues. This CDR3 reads CASSSPSGKGRETQYF. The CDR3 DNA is TGTGCCAGTAGTTCCCCTAGCGGGAAAGGACGAGAGACCCAGTACTTC.

Here the CDR3 reads CASSEVSGLGGYTF. DNA for the CDR3: TGTGCCAGCAGTGAAGTGTCAGGGTTGGGCGGCTACACCTTC. The J gene is TRBJ1-2, the V gene TRBV2, with D possibly matching TRBD1 (5 bases). The germline V gene has CDR1 SNHLY and CDR2 FYNNEI. The CDR3 loop spans 14 amino acids. Trimming took off 1 base at V and 8 bases at J, with 14 bases between the two ends.

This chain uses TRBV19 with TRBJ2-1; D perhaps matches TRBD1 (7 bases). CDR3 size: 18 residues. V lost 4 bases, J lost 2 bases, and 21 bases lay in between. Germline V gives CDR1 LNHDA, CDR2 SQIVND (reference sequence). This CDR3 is CASSTPLWRGLTYNEQFF. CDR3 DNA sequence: TGTGCCAGTAGTACCCCCCTTTGGAGGGGGCTGACCTACAATGAGCAGTTCTTC.

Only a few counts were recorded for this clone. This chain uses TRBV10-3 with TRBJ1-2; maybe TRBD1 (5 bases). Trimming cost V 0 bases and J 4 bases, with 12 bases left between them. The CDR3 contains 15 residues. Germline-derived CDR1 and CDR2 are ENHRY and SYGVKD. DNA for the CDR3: TGTGCCATCAGTGAGTCGAAGGACACAGCCTATGGCTACACCTTC. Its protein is CAISESKDTAYGYTF.